Below, 14 T cell receptor beta chains from the same sample are listed, as sequenced in a study of siplizumab effects on memory and regulatory T cells. These receptors have no known antigen. It was at 37°C and for more than 5 days that the mixed lymphocyte reaction cells were cocultured. Assay: immunoSEQ multiplex PCR; the TCRdb copy retains only in-frame clones and omits some. This sample has 15,000 to 20,000 clones, with roughly 49% found just once. Input material: CFSE-low (dividing) CD4+ T cells sorted from an allogeneic mixed lymphocyte reaction. The receptors derive from a human donor in good health; the cells came from an allogeneic mixed lymphocyte reaction.

In its sample, this clone was seen a few times. The gene calls are TRBV27 and TRBJ2-5, with a weak D call TRBD1 (5 bases). CDR3 length: 14 amino acids. CDR1 is MNHEY, CDR2 SMNVEV, per germline (reference sequence). The V end lost 5 bases, the J end lost 4 bases, and 14 bases lay between the germline ends. The CDR3 DNA reads TGTGCCAGCAGTCTAAATCAGGGTTTAGAGACCCAGTACTTC. Translated: CASSLNQGLETQYF.

This clone was observed many times. The J gene is TRBJ1-2, the V gene TRBV18; TRBD1 matches at 9 bases. Germline V gene lookup returns CDR1 KGHSH and CDR2 LQKENI. The CDR3 length is 13 residues. J was trimmed by 8 bases and V by 3 bases; bases with no gene match: 4. CDR3 sequence (DNA): TGTGCCAGCTCACCGGGACAGGGTGAAGGCTACACCTTC. Translated, it gives CASSPGQGEGYTF. The variable domain in full, with the rest retrieved from reference TRBV18 and TRBJ1-2, is NAGVMQNPRHLVRRRGQEARLRCSPMKGHSHVYWYRQLPEEGLKFMVYLQKENIIDESGMPKERFSAEFPKEGPSILRIQQVVRGDSAAYFCASSPGQGEGYTFGSGTRLTVV.

This clone occurred a few times. This sequence joins TRBV10-2 and TRBJ1-1; D is unresolved. V dropped 5 bases and J dropped 0 bases, with 7 bases sitting between them. The CDR3 covers 13 residues. CDR1 and CDR2 (germline): WSHSY, SAAADI. CDR3 in amino acids: CASSLDLNTEAFF. CDR3 coding DNA: TGCGCCAGCAGTTTGGACCTGAACACTGAAGCTTTCTTT.

This clone has a handful of counts. The chain employs TRBV7-7 and TRBJ2-3; D is uncertain. Deletions cut 1 base from V and 2 bases from J, with 7 bases between. This CDR3 is 14 amino acids long. Per the germline V gene, CDR1 is SSHAT and CDR2 is FNYEAQ (reference sequence). The CDR3 DNA reads TGTGCCAGCAGCTTAGGTGGAGTCACAGATACGCAGTATTTT. As protein: CASSLGGVTDTQYF.

This clone is medium-sized. The chain links TRBV7-3 to TRBJ1-1; 11 bases align to TRBD1. Germline-derived CDR1 and CDR2 are SGHTA and FQGTGA. The ends lost 1 base at V and 9 bases at J; junction bases unmatched: 4. The CDR3 loop spans 14 amino acids. CDR3 bases: TGTGCCAGCAGCTTAAGTCGGACAGGGGGCAAAGCTTTCTTT. It is translated as CASSLSRTGGKAFF. Full variable domain (missing parts from reference TRBV7-3 and TRBJ1-1): GAGVSQTPSNKVTEKGKYVELRCDPISGHTALYWYRQSLGQGPEFLIYFQGTGAADDSGLPNDRFFAVRPEGSVSTLKIQRTERGDSAVYLCASSLSRTGGKAFFGQGTRLTVV.

This clone rates as medium-sized. J is TRBJ1-6 and V is TRBV5-4, with D unclear. The ends were cut back, 0 bases at V and 10 bases at J, with 11 bases in the middle. The CDR3 is 14 amino acids. Germline V gives CDR1 SGHNT, CDR2 YYREEE (reference sequence). The CDR3 is CASSLDRVASPLHF. The CDR3, as DNA: TGTGCCAGCAGCTTGGACCGGGTAGCCTCACCCCTCCACTTT.

The genes are TRBV27 and TRBJ1-5; a possible D gene is TRBD1 (6 bases). The germline V and J ends were trimmed by 6 bases and 9 bases, with 15 bases remaining between them. CDR1 is MNHEY and CDR2 is SMNVEV in the germline V gene (reference sequence). The CDR3 totals 13 residues. The DNA of the CDR3 is TGTGCCAGCAGGGGGGCAGGCTACTGGCCCCAGCATTTT. Amino acid sequence: CASRGAGYWPQHF.

The CDR3 sequence is CASGRARAYTF. The CDR3 nucleotides read TGTGCCAGCGGTCGGGCCCGGGCCTACACCTTC. The chain has TRBV28 and TRBJ1-2; no definite D call. Germline CDR1 is MDHEN and CDR2 is SYDVKM. V was cut by 8 bases and J by 10 bases, with 14 bases left in between. This CDR3 region has 11 residues.

The chain employs TRBV14 and TRBJ2-7, with D perhaps TRBD1 (6 bases). The CDR3 extends over 13 amino acids. V was cut by 2 bases and J by 7 bases, with 12 bases left in between. Germline loops: CDR1 SGHDN, CDR2 FVKESK. CDR3: CASSQNRALEQYF. CDR3 DNA sequence: TGTGCCAGCAGCCAAAACAGGGCTTTAGAGCAGTACTTC.

The gene calls are TRBV5-5 and TRBJ1-2; D gene ambiguous. V was trimmed by 4 bases and J by 5 bases, leaving 12 bases between them. Germline V gives CDR1 SGHKS, CDR2 YYEKEE (reference sequence). The CDR3 spans 13 residues. In DNA form, the CDR3 reads TGTGCCAGCAGCCCCGGGAAACCATATGGCTACACCTTC. Protein: CASSPGKPYGYTF. The variable domain in full, with the rest retrieved from reference TRBV5-5 and TRBJ1-2, is DAGVTQSPTHLIKTRGQQVTLRCSPISGHKSVSWYQQVLGQGPQFIFQYYEKEERGRGNFPDRFSARQFPNYSSELNVNALLLGDSALYLCASSPGKPYGYTFGSGTRLTVV.

This clone was observed a few times. This sequence joins TRBV9 and TRBJ2-3; D is unresolved. The CDR3 is 13 amino acids. Germline V lookup: CDR1 SGDLS, CDR2 YYNGEE. V was pared by 4 bases and J by 3 bases, with 9 bases between. In nucleotides, the CDR3 is TGTGCCAGCAGCCCCCTTTCAACAGATACGCAGTATTTT. Translation: CASSPLSTDTQYF.

The V and J genes are TRBV6-1 and TRBJ1-6; D is unclear. Trimming took 2 bases from V and 9 from J, leaving 11 bases between them. The CDR3 length is 14 residues. Germline-derived CDR1 and CDR2 are MNHNS and SASEGT. CDR3 region: CASSEILVGSPLHF. For the CDR3, the DNA is TGTGCCAGCAGTGAAATCTTAGTGGGTTCACCCCTCCACTTT.

This rearrangement joins TRBV6-1 to TRBJ2-2; D remains ambiguous. This CDR3 has 12 amino acids. Germline V gene lookup returns CDR1 MNHNS and CDR2 SASEGT. V shed 6 bases and J shed 5 bases, with 7 bases lying between them. The CDR3 here is CASRGSTGELFF. The CDR3 DNA follows: TGTGCCAGCAGGGGGTCGACCGGGGAGCTGTTTTTT.

The chain joins TRBV9 to TRBJ1-4; no reliable D call. V was shortened by 0 bases and J by 4 bases, with 7 bases between the two germline ends. This CDR3 has 14 amino acids. CDR1 is SGDLS and CDR2 is YYNGEE in the germline V gene. The CDR3 region has the DNA TGTGCCAGCAGCGTAGGGCAGATTAATGAAAAACTGTTTTTT. It is translated as CASSVGQINEKLFF.